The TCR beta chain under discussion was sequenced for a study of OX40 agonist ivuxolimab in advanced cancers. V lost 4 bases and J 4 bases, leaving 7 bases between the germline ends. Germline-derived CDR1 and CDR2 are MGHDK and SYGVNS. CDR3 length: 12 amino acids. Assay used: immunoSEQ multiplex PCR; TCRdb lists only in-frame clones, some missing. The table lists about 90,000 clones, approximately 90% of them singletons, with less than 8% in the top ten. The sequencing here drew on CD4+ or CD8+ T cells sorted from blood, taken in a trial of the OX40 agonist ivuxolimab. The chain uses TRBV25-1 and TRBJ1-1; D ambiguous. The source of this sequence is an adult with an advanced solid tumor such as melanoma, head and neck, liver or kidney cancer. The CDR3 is CASSVSRTEAFF. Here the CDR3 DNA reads TGTGCCAGCAGTGTTAGCCGCACTGAAGCTTTCTTT. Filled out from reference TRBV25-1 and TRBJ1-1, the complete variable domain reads EADIYQTPRYLVIGTGKKITLECSQTMGHDKMYWYQQDPGMELHLIHYSYGVNSTEKGDLSSESTVSRIRTEHFPLTLESARPSHTSQYLCASSVSRTEAFFGQGTRLTVV.